This T cell receptor beta chain derives from a study of graft-versus-host responses after intestinal transplantation. Study-wide findings and caveats: GvH clones were found in recipient marrow; some appeared first in ileum or blood.

A remark on this clone: Its matching antigen is unknown.

Here immunoSEQ multiplex PCR was the method, and the copy in TCRdb shows in-frame clones only, minus some. The repertoire holds over 90,000 clones, with roughly 91% as singletons. Trimming left V 7 bases short and J 6 bases short, with 16 bases between. Germline loops: CDR1 SNHLY, CDR2 FYNNEI. This CDR3 contains 13 residues. The sequencing here drew on unstimulated CD4+ T cells sorted from spleen or lymph node cells, taken before transplant. This TCR was recovered from a human donor who was the organ donor for an intestinal transplant. The genes are TRBV2 and TRBJ2-7, with D possibly matching TRBD2 (6 bases). The CDR3 DNA reads as TGTGCCAGCATTCCCACTAGGAGGGGCGAGCAGTACTTC. The encoded protein is CASIPTRRGEQYF.